The table lists the clone carrying this TCR beta chain with a few counts. The target antigen is unknown. These data come from a study of T cell repertoires in cytomegalovirus infection. About the study: Recently identified HLA-C-restricted CMV epitopes were among the peptides used. An indication of both CMV infection and matching HLA type came from public TCR beta signatures.

Findings of the study overall: The ex vivo response was dominated by HLA-C-restricted CMV-specific TCR beta clonotypes. Carriers of CMV and the relevant HLA type were discriminated by public TCR beta frequency.

V was pared by 10 bases and J by 2 bases, with 22 bases of the junction left unmatched. Germline lookup yields CDR1 MNHEY and CDR2 SMNVEV (reference sequence). The length of the CDR3 is 19 residues. TCRdb reprocessed the reads via MiXCR and lists one record per CDR3 protein. This sample yields some 700,000 distinct CDR3 sequences, of which about 30% are seen a single time; 15% to 20% belongs to the top ten. The rearrangement uses TRBV27 and TRBJ1-3, with 8 bases lining up with TRBD1. The origin of this receptor is a human donor in good health (CMV status not recorded). Some clones in this sample may be carry-over from other donors' samples. The material was cultured PBMCs, obtained from culture after CMV antigen stimulation. The CDR3 spells CAITTKTGTGRFTGNTIYF. CDR3 in DNA: TGTGCCATCACTACCAAGACCGGGACAGGAAGATTCACTGGAAACACCATATATTTT.